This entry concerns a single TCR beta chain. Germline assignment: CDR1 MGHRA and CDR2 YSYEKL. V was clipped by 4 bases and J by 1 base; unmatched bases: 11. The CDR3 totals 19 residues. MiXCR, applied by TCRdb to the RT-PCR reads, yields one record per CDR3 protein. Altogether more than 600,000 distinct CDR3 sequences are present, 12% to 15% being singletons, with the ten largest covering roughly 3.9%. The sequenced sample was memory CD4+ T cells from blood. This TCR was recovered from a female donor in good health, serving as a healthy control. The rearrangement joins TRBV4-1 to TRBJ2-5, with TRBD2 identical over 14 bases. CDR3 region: CASSRGLAGDQGFQETQYF. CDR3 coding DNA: TGCGCCAGCAGCCGGGGACTAGCGGGAGATCAAGGGTTCCAAGAGACCCAGTACTTC.